What follows are 28 T cell receptor beta chains derived from one specimen sequenced in a study of T cell repertoires in cytomegalovirus infection. What these receptors recognize is not known. TCRdb re-called the reads with MiXCR, one entry per CDR3 protein. The sample lists about a million distinct CDR3 sequences, approximately 31% occurring once. Specimen: cultured CD8+ T cells from PBMCs, collected from culture after CMV antigen stimulation. Source of these receptors: a human donor in good health (CMV status not recorded). Some clones in this sample may be carry-over from other donors' samples.

This clonotype was counted between two and nine times. The CDR3 coding sequence is TGTGCCAGCAGCTTGGAATCGTCCGAGCAGTACTTC. It yields the protein CASSLESSEQYF. This rearrangement joins TRBV5-4 to TRBJ2-7; D not certain. Germline V gene lookup returns CDR1 SGHNT and CDR2 YYREEE (reference sequence). Trimming took off 0 bases at V and 6 bases at J, with 7 bases between the two ends. CDR3 size: 12 residues.

In this sample, this clonotype turned up once. This chain links TRBV6-1 with TRBJ2-7, with D possibly matching TRBD1 (6 bases). CDR3 length: 16 residues. V was pared by 5 bases and J by 0 bases, with 17 bases between. Germline V gene sequence: CDR1 MNHNS, CDR2 SASEGT. The CDR3 DNA reads as TGTGCCAGCAGTAAGGTGGGGACACTGGGCTCCTACGAGCAGTACGTC. Translation: CASSKVGTLGSYEQYV.

The chain uses TRBV6-4 and TRBJ2-1, with D unresolved. CDR1 MRHNA and CDR2 SNTAGT come from the germline V gene. V lost 3 bases, J lost 6 bases, and 9 bases lay in between. The length of the CDR3 is 13 residues. CDR3: CASSDKGLNEQFF. CDR3 sequence (DNA): TGTGCCAGCAGTGATAAGGGCCTCAATGAGCAGTTCTTC.

This chain uses TRBV20-1 with TRBJ1-5, with TRBD1 matching 12 bases. Per germline, CDR1 DFQATT and CDR2 SNEGSKA (reference sequence). The CDR3 loop spans 15 amino acids. Trimming cost V 2 bases and J 6 bases; bases outside gene matches: 5. The CDR3 reads CSARPGQGATQPQHF. CDR3 DNA sequence: TGCAGTGCTAGACCGGGACAGGGGGCGACTCAGCCCCAGCATTTT.

The chain has TRBV6-4 and TRBJ1-1, with TRBD1 as a possible D gene (5 bases). This CDR3 is 12 amino acids long. CDR1 is MRHNA and CDR2 is SNTAGT in the germline V gene. Trimming stripped 7 bases from V and 8 bases from J, with 14 bases between. CDR3 residues: CASKNFDSEAFF. For the CDR3, the DNA is TGTGCCAGCAAAAACTTTGACAGCGAAGCTTTCTTT.

This chain connects TRBV6-1 to TRBJ2-3, with a weak D call TRBD1 (6 bases). The length of the CDR3 is 13 residues. Germline lookup yields CDR1 MNHNS and CDR2 SASEGT. Trimming stripped 6 bases from V and 7 bases from J, with 14 bases between. The CDR3 loop is CASRTSGENTQYF. As DNA, the CDR3 is TGTGCCAGCAGGACGTCAGGGGAGAATACGCAGTATTTT.

This clonotype came up a few times. The V gene is TRBV19, the J gene TRBJ2-1, with D perhaps matching TRBD1 (8 bases). The V gene lost 10 bases and the J gene lost 1 base, with 20 bases spanning the gap. The CDR3 length is 16 residues. CDR1 is LNHDA and CDR2 is SQIVND in the germline V gene (reference sequence). CDR3 bases: TGTGCCACCGCACAACAGGGGGGGGGATCCTACAATGAGCAGTTCTTC. Protein sequence: CATAQQGGGSYNEQFF.

In regard to this clonotype: A single base separates this from a much larger clone, so it may be a read error. The CDR3 carries no conserved terminal phenylalanine or tryptophan, so it likely arises from a read error. The gene calls are TRBV7-2 and TRBJ2-5; weak D call: TRBD1 (7 bases). This CDR3 region has 15 residues. The V and J ends lost 0 bases and 9 bases respectively, with 17 bases between them. The V gene's germline CDR1 is SGHTA and CDR2 FQGNSA. The CDR3 bases are TGTGCCAGCAGCTTAGCGATCAGGGGGGCCAAACCCCAGTACTCC. Translated, it gives CASSLAIRGAKPQYS.

At least ten counts were recorded for this clonotype. The chain has TRBV7-8 and TRBJ1-1; weak D call: TRBD1 (6 bases). Germline CDR1 and CDR2: SGHVS and FQNEAQ. V was clipped by 5 bases and J by 3 bases, with 13 bases between them. CDR3 length equals 14 residues. The CDR3: CASSPKGGDTEAFF. In DNA form, the CDR3 reads TGTGCCAGCAGCCCCAAAGGGGGGGACACTGAAGCTTTCTTT.

The table lists this clonotype with a few counts. The chain carries TRBV10-3 and TRBJ1-3; D gene unclear. CDR3 length: 17 residues. The germline V and J ends were trimmed by 8 bases and 0 bases, with 20 bases remaining between them. Germline V gene lookup returns CDR1 ENHRY and CDR2 SYGVKD. The CDR3 DNA is TGTGCCATCCGAACCTATTCCGGACGGAGCTCTGGAAACACCATATATTTT. This codes for CAIRTYSGRSSGNTIYF.

This rearrangement joins TRBV6-6 to TRBJ2-7; 8 bases are shared with TRBD1. The CDR3 runs to 14 residues. With V trimmed by 2 bases and J by 7 bases, 7 bases remained unmatched. The germline V gene encodes CDR1 MNHNY and CDR2 SVGAGI (reference sequence). The CDR3 is CASSYEAGGREQYF. CDR3 nucleotide sequence: TGTGCCAGCAGTTACGAGGCAGGGGGCAGGGAGCAGTACTTC.

The chain joins TRBV3-1 to TRBJ2-3; D might be TRBD2 (6 bases). This CDR3 has 12 residues. Germline CDR1 is LGHDT and CDR2 is YNNKEL (reference sequence). V was cut by 8 bases and J by 5 bases, with 11 bases left in between. CDR3 nucleotides: TGTGCCAGCGGGGGGTGGGAAGATACGCAGTATTTT. Translation: CASGGWEDTQYF.

The V gene is TRBV27, the J gene TRBJ1-1; D remains unclear. The CDR3 is 14 amino acids. Germline V lookup: CDR1 MNHEY, CDR2 SMNVEV (reference sequence). Trimming left V 7 bases short and J 5 bases short, with 17 bases between. Written as DNA, the CDR3 is TGTGCCAGCATAGGGAAGGGTTCTAGGACTGAAGCTTTCTTT. Its protein is CASIGKGSRTEAFF.

This clonotype was counted a few times. The V call is TRBV7-2, the J call TRBJ2-1; no clear D gene. Between the trimmed V and J ends, which lost 1 base and 5 bases, there was a span of 12 bases. The CDR3 is 15 residues long. Germline assignment: CDR1 SGHTA and CDR2 FQGNSA. The CDR3 reads CASSLVGIRDNEQFF. CDR3 coding DNA: TGTGCCAGCAGCTTAGTGGGAATACGGGACAATGAGCAGTTCTTC.

The chain combines TRBV27 with TRBJ1-2; D may be TRBD1 (5 bases). In germline, CDR1 is MNHEY, CDR2 SMNVEV (reference sequence). V lost 4 bases to trimming and J lost 3 bases, with 18 bases between them. The CDR3 consists of 16 residues. This chain's CDR3 is CASSSHIGGGHYGYTF. The CDR3, as DNA: TGTGCCAGCAGTTCGCATATCGGGGGGGGACACTATGGCTACACCTTC.

This clonotype turned up a few times. The V gene is TRBV6-1, the J gene TRBJ1-1; 7 bases align to TRBD1. Germline lookup yields CDR1 MNHNS and CDR2 SASEGT. Trimming at V came to 6 bases and at J to 2 bases, leaving 6 bases not matched to a gene. The CDR3 has 14 amino acids. The CDR3 spells CASSQWDSNTEAFF. The CDR3 coding sequence is TGTGCCAGCAGCCAATGGGACAGCAACACTGAAGCTTTCTTT.

This clonotype occurred a few times. The V gene is TRBV7-9, the J gene TRBJ2-2, with a tentative D call TRBD2 (7 bases). Germline values: CDR1 SEHNR, CDR2 FQNEAQ (reference sequence). V was pared by 8 bases and J by 3 bases, with 10 bases between. This CDR3 is built from 13 residues. CDR3 residues: CASGGADTGELFF. CDR3 nucleotide sequence: TGTGCCAGCGGGGGGGCCGACACCGGGGAGCTGTTTTTT.

In this sample, this clonotype turned up a few times. The CDR3: CAISESPTGSGNTIYF. CDR3 nucleotide sequence: TGTGCCATCAGTGAGTCTCCAACAGGGTCTGGAAACACCATATATTTT. The V call is TRBV10-3, the J call TRBJ1-3; weak D call: TRBD1 (6 bases). The CDR3 length is 16 residues. The germline CDR1 and CDR2 sequences are ENHRY and SYGVKD. The germline V and J ends were trimmed by 0 bases and 1 base, with 10 bases remaining between them.

This chain uses TRBV19 with TRBJ2-2; D is ambiguous. This CDR3 contains 13 residues. The ends were cut back, 7 bases at V and 0 bases at J, with 6 bases in the middle. The germline V gene has CDR1 LNHDA and CDR2 SQIVND (reference sequence). The CDR3 protein is CASIDSNTGELFF. The DNA of the CDR3 is TGTGCCAGTATTGATTCGAACACCGGGGAGCTGTTTTTT.

At least ten counts were recorded for this clonotype. The chain links TRBV7-2 to TRBJ1-5; D is ambiguous. CDR1 SGHTA and CDR2 FQGNSA come from the germline V gene. There are 14 residues in the CDR3. V was cut by 1 base and J by 5 bases, with 9 bases left in between. The CDR3 here is CASSLVLRHQPQHF. CDR3 nucleotide sequence: TGTGCCAGCAGCTTAGTCCTTCGTCATCAGCCCCAGCATTTT.

The chain couples TRBV12-3 or TRBV12-4 to TRBJ2-3; 8 bases are a match to TRBD1. The CDR3 length is 19 residues. V lost 2 bases to trimming and J lost 0 bases; unmatched junction nucleotides: 13. In DNA form, the CDR3 reads TGTGCCAGCAGTTTACGAAACAGGGGGATATTTGCTAGCACAGATACGCAGTATTTT. Its protein product is CASSLRNRGIFASTDTQYF.

This clonotype was counted between two and nine times. The chain is built from TRBV7-6 and TRBJ2-5; 8 nucleotides agree with TRBD2. CDR1 and CDR2 (germline): SGHVS, FNYEAQ. The trim removed 0 bases at V and 2 bases at J, leaving 14 bases unmatched. The CDR3 extends over 19 amino acids. The DNA of the CDR3 is TGTGCCAGCAGCTTAGCTCACCCCGGGGGGGGACTACCTCAAGAGACCCAGTACTTC. This sequence encodes CASSLAHPGGGLPQETQYF.

Many counts were recorded for this clonotype. The chain couples TRBV7-3 to TRBJ2-3; D is unresolved. Looked up from germline, CDR1 is SGHTA and CDR2 is FQGTGA. The CDR3 spans 13 residues. V dropped 5 bases and J dropped 3 bases, with 9 bases sitting between them. CDR3 in amino acids: CASSVFGTDTQYF. The CDR3 nucleotides read TGTGCCAGCAGCGTTTTCGGGACAGATACGCAGTATTTT.

This clonotype appeared many times. This rearrangement joins TRBV7-9 to TRBJ2-1; a weak D match, TRBD1 (6 bases). The CDR3 is made up of 19 amino acids. Trimming cost V 5 bases and J 4 bases, with 27 bases left between them. CDR1 is SEHNR, CDR2 FQNEAQ, per germline (reference sequence). Written as DNA, the CDR3 is TGTGCCAGCAGCACACCCGCGCGGTCACAGGGCTCGTATTACAATGAGCAGTTCTTC. Its protein is CASSTPARSQGSYYNEQFF.

This clonotype showed up just a few times. The rearrangement joins TRBV9 to TRBJ1-3; 7 bases line up with TRBD1. This CDR3 is 17 amino acids long. V was pared by 3 bases and J by 0 bases, with 9 bases of the junction left unmatched. Germline assignment: CDR1 SGDLS and CDR2 YYNGEE. The CDR3, as DNA: TGTGCCAGCAGCGGGGGACAGCGAAATTACTCTGGAAACACCATATATTTT. This sequence encodes CASSGGQRNYSGNTIYF.

The chain recombines TRBV5-1 with TRBJ1-1, with a possible D match to TRBD1 (6 bases). Germline V lookup: CDR1 SGHRS, CDR2 YFSETQ. V was cut by 0 bases and J by 5 bases, with 14 bases left in between. The CDR3 loop spans 15 amino acids. The CDR3 DNA follows: TGCGCCAGCAGCTTGGAGGTGGGGGCGCATACTGAAGCTTTCTTT. Translated, it gives CASSLEVGAHTEAFF.

The J gene is TRBJ2-3, the V gene TRBV27, with D unresolved. Germline CDR1 and CDR2: MNHEY and SMNVEV (reference sequence). The CDR3 consists of 15 residues. With 1 base removed from V and 6 bases from J, the gap between germline ends came to 14 bases. The CDR3 DNA reads TGTGCCAGCAGTTTATTCTTCGGTAATAAGGATACGCAGTATTTT. This encodes CASSLFFGNKDTQYF.

V and J are TRBV4-1 and TRBJ1-1; D is ambiguous. Germline V gene sequence: CDR1 MGHRA, CDR2 YSYEKL. V lost 4 bases and J lost 5, with 17 bases in between. CDR3 length equals 15 residues. The CDR3 loop is CASSPTPDGETEAFF. For the CDR3, the DNA is TGCGCCAGCAGCCCCACCCCTGACGGGGAGACTGAAGCTTTCTTT.